A single sample gave rise to the 27 T cell receptor beta chains below, sequenced in a study of beta chain features in type 1 diabetes. These TCRs' antigens remain unknown. Findings of the study overall: The study found moderately but significantly shorter TCRB CDR3s in all four CD4+ subsets of Type 1 diabetes patients.

Every bit of the isolated RNA underwent reverse transcription, so sequencing read expressed TCRB transcripts. Repertoires were generated with immunoSEQ multiplex PCR, while TCRdb's copy carries only in-frame clones and drops some. The table shows roughly 730,000 clones, with roughly an eighth occurring only once. The sequencing input was naive CD4+ T cells from blood. The origin of the receptors is a man between 18 and 35 years old with type 1 diabetes.

This clone was counted a few times. The chain couples TRBV18 to TRBJ2-5, with D perhaps given as TRBD1 or TRBD2 (5 bases each). Trimming pared 2 bases from V and 4 bases from J, leaving 11 bases between. The V gene's germline CDR1 is KGHSH and CDR2 LQKENI. The CDR3 contains 14 residues. In nucleotides, the CDR3 is TGTGCCAGCTCACCAAGAGAGGGGCGAGAGACCCAGTACTTC. It codes for CASSPREGRETQYF.

This clone showed up just once. The chain couples TRBV27 to TRBJ1-4; D is undetermined. CDR3 length equals 15 residues. Trimming took 3 bases from V and 8 from J, leaving 16 bases between them. Germline V gene data show CDR1 as MNHEY and CDR2 as SMNVEV (reference sequence). The CDR3 is CASSFRGGLGEKLFF. The DNA of the CDR3 is TGTGCCAGCAGTTTTCGTGGAGGGCTAGGCGAAAAACTGTTTTTT.

The V call is TRBV5-1, the J call TRBJ2-2, with TRBD2 identical over 7 bases. The V gene's germline CDR1 is SGHRS and CDR2 YFSETQ. The CDR3 consists of 15 residues. V lost 4 bases to trimming and J lost 4 bases; unmatched junction nucleotides: 7. This CDR3 reads CASSPGGTTTGELFF. DNA for the CDR3: TGCGCCAGCAGCCCCGGGGGGACGACCACCGGGGAGCTGTTTTTT.

This clone appeared a few times. The chain recombines TRBV30 with TRBJ1-2; D might be TRBD1 (5 bases). V dropped 4 bases and J dropped 7 bases, with 13 bases sitting between them. Germline CDR1 GTSNPN, CDR2 SVGIG (reference sequence). The CDR3 has 12 residues. CDR3 DNA sequence: TGTGCCTGGACTAGCCAGGGAGGTGGCTACACCTTC. This translates into CAWTSQGGGYTF.

This clone was seen more than once but under ten times. J is TRBJ1-1 and V is TRBV14; 10 nucleotides align to TRBD1. The CDR3 contains 16 residues. J lost 5 bases, V lost 4 bases, and 10 bases had no gene match. Germline V gene sequence: CDR1 SGHDN, CDR2 FVKESK. CDR3 coding DNA: TGTGCCAGCAGCCCCACCTGGGGACAGGGGTGGACTGAAGCTTTCTTT. Translating gives CASSPTWGQGWTEAFF.

This clone was counted only a few times. As DNA, the CDR3 is TGTGCCAGCAGCGTAGAAGGTTTCCGTTCACCCCTCCACTTT. It codes for CASSVEGFRSPLHF. The V and J genes are TRBV9 and TRBJ1-6; D is uncertain. The germline V gene encodes CDR1 SGDLS and CDR2 YYNGEE. CDR3 length equals 14 residues. V lost 0 bases and J lost 9, with 10 bases in between.

This clone showed up just a few times. This rearrangement joins TRBV9 to TRBJ2-7; no firm D call. Trimming removed 3 bases from V and 3 bases from J, with 10 bases in between. The CDR3 consists of 13 residues. Germline CDR1 is SGDLS and CDR2 is YYNGEE. CDR3 region: CASSDSYGYEQYF. CDR3 coding DNA: TGTGCCAGCAGCGACTCGTATGGCTACGAGCAGTACTTC.

This clone was observed a handful of times. V and J are TRBV11-2 and TRBJ2-3, with 7 bases lining up with TRBD1. V was pared by 4 bases and J by 2 bases, with 6 bases of the junction left unmatched. Germline V gene sequence: CDR1 SGHAT, CDR2 FQNNGV. The CDR3 length is 15 residues. This CDR3 is CASSSNRGFTDTQYF. CDR3 DNA: TGTGCCAGCAGCTCAAACAGGGGATTCACAGATACGCAGTATTTT.

In its sample, this clone was seen a few times. The CDR3 DNA sequence: TGTGCCAGCAGTGAACCGGGACAGGGGCAGGGGAATGGCTACACCTTC. This translates into CASSEPGQGQGNGYTF. The chain has TRBV25-1 and TRBJ1-2; 10 bases agree with TRBD1. After removal of 2 bases from V and 6 bases from J, the junction contained 9 bases not matched to a gene. This CDR3 is built from 16 residues. Germline V gives CDR1 MGHDK, CDR2 SYGVNS.

The sample holds a few counts of this clone. The chain combines TRBV19 with TRBJ2-2, with D unresolved. The CDR3 covers 15 residues. Trimming removed 1 base from V and 3 bases from J, with 9 bases in between. Per the germline V gene, CDR1 is LNHDA and CDR2 is SQIVND (reference sequence). The CDR3 DNA follows: TGTGCCAGTAGTATAGGTCGCCAACACACCGGGGAGCTGTTTTTT. It translates to CASSIGRQHTGELFF.

The chain combines TRBV30 with TRBJ2-3; no clear D gene. Germline values: CDR1 GTSNPN, CDR2 SVGIG (reference sequence). The CDR3 sequence is 13 residues long. The V end lost 4 bases, the J end lost 1 base, and 9 bases lay between the germline ends. CDR3 region: CAWTLGGTDTQYF. The CDR3 DNA reads TGTGCCTGGACGCTCGGAGGCACAGATACGCAGTATTTT.

The chain is built from TRBV2 and TRBJ2-3, with D possibly TRBD2 on 6 matching bases. V was clipped by 6 bases and J by 2 bases, with 12 bases between them. This CDR3 is 14 amino acids long. Germline V gene data show CDR1 as SNHLY and CDR2 as FYNNEI. The CDR3 here is CASRGGIDTDTQYF. CDR3 DNA sequence: TGTGCCAGCAGAGGAGGGATTGACACAGATACGCAGTATTTT.

This clone has more than one count but fewer than ten. This chain uses TRBV7-9 with TRBJ2-1, with 8 bases that match TRBD1. Germline CDR1 and CDR2: SEHNR and FQNEAQ (reference sequence). J gave up 6 bases and V 3 bases, and 7 bases lay outside the gene matches. The CDR3 extends over 15 amino acids. CDR3 protein: CASSLRQGRVNEQFF. The CDR3 bases are TGTGCCAGCAGCTTGCGACAGGGGCGCGTCAATGAGCAGTTCTTC.

This clone was observed a few times. V is TRBV20-1 and J is TRBJ1-2; 9 bases agree with TRBD1. The germline CDR1 and CDR2 sequences are DFQATT and SNEGSKA (reference sequence). This CDR3 has 11 residues. Unmatched junction bases numbered 1, after V lost 3 bases and J lost 8 bases. As DNA, the CDR3 is TGCAGTGCTAGGGGACAGGGAGGCTACACCTTC. It translates to CSARGQGGYTF.

V gene TRBV30 combines with J gene TRBJ1-2; D is undetermined. The V gene's germline CDR1 is GTSNPN and CDR2 SVGIG (reference sequence). The CDR3 has 14 amino acids. V was clipped by 0 bases and J by 1 base, with 9 bases between them. The CDR3 loop is CAWSVRVLNYGYTF. Written as DNA, the CDR3 is TGTGCCTGGAGTGTGAGGGTGCTTAACTATGGCTACACCTTC.

This clone was seen only a few times. The chain uses TRBV7-9 and TRBJ1-5, with D possibly matching TRBD1 (6 bases). The CDR3 spans 14 residues. Germline V gene lookup returns CDR1 SEHNR and CDR2 FQNEAQ (reference sequence). V shed 1 base and J shed 5 bases, with 9 bases lying between them. The CDR3 bases are TGTGCCAGCAGCTTAGGACAGGAATATCAGCCCCAGCATTTT. This translates into CASSLGQEYQPQHF.

The rearrangement links TRBV11-3 to TRBJ2-1; 8 nucleotides line up with TRBD1. CDR3 length: 16 amino acids. The V gene end was trimmed by 3 bases and the J gene end by 7 bases; junction bases not matched to a gene: 11. The germline CDR1 and CDR2 sequences are SGHNT and YENEEA. In nucleotides, the CDR3 is TGTGCCAGCAGCTTCGACAGGGGATTGAACCTGAATGAGCAGTTCTTC. Protein product: CASSFDRGLNLNEQFF.

The chain uses TRBV30 and TRBJ1-3; possible D gene TRBD1, 6 bases. Per germline, CDR1 GTSNPN and CDR2 SVGIG (reference sequence). V was trimmed by 1 base and J by 1 base, leaving 11 bases between them. The CDR3 spans 15 residues. The CDR3 spells CAWSGLRGSGNTIYF. Written as DNA, the CDR3 is TGTGCCTGGAGTGGACTCAGGGGTTCTGGAAACACCATATATTTT. The full variable domain, completed using reference TRBV30 and TRBJ1-3, is SQTIHQWPATLVQPVGSPLSLECTVEGTSNPNLYWYRQAAGRGLQLLFYSVGIGQISSEVPQNLSASRPQDRQFILSSKKLLLSDSGFYLCAWSGLRGSGNTIYFGEGSWLTVV.

CDR3 region: CSVVGGNEKLFF. In DNA form, the CDR3 reads TGCAGCGTTGTGGGGGGAAATGAAAAACTGTTTTTT. The rearrangement links TRBV29-1 to TRBJ1-4; tentative D call: TRBD1 (5 bases). V dropped 4 bases and J dropped 5 bases, with 8 bases sitting between them. The CDR3 consists of 12 residues. Germline V gives CDR1 SQVTM, CDR2 ANQGSEA. The full variable domain, its missing parts supplied by reference TRBV29-1 and TRBJ1-4, is SAVISQKPSRDICQRGTSLTIQCQVDSQVTMMFWYRQQPGQSLTLIATANQGSEATYESGFVIDKFPISRPNLTFSTLTVSNMSPEDSSIYLCSVVGGNEKLFFGSGTQLSVL.

This clone was observed a handful of times. The genes are TRBV18 and TRBJ1-4; tentative D call: TRBD1 (5 bases). The V end lost 0 bases, the J end lost 15 bases, and 14 bases lay between the germline ends. Per germline, CDR1 KGHSH and CDR2 LQKENI. The CDR3 runs to 13 residues. CDR3 region: CASSPPGPPVLFF. In nucleotides, the CDR3 is TGTGCCAGCTCACCACCGGGGCCCCCCGTATTGTTTTTT.

The genes are TRBV7-8 and TRBJ2-7; D is tentatively TRBD1 or TRBD2 (6 bases each). From germline, CDR1 is SGHVS and CDR2 FQNEAQ. Trimming left V 1 base short and J 4 bases short, with 14 bases between. This CDR3 region has 15 residues. The CDR3 here is CASSLVVQGGYEQYF. In nucleotides, the CDR3 is TGTGCCAGCAGCTTAGTAGTACAGGGAGGATACGAGCAGTACTTC.

J is TRBJ2-7 and V is TRBV7-2; 7 positions agree with TRBD1. Trimming at V came to 8 bases and at J to 0 bases, leaving 7 bases not matched to a gene. Germline V gene lookup returns CDR1 SGHTA and CDR2 FQGNSA. The CDR3 loop spans 14 amino acids. CDR3 residues: CASGRDSGSYEQYF. The CDR3 bases are TGTGCCAGCGGCCGGGACAGCGGCTCCTACGAGCAGTACTTC. Variable domain in full (rest from reference TRBV7-2 and TRBJ2-7): GAGVSQSPSNKVTEKGKDVELRCDPISGHTALYWYRQSLGQGLEFLIYFQGNSAPDKSGLPSDRFSAERTGGSVSTLTIQRTQQEDSAVYLCASGRDSGSYEQYFGPGTRLTVT.

Points on this clone: This CDR3 is also generated by other DNA sequences in the sample. The rearrangement joins TRBV18 to TRBJ1-2; TRBD1 matches 7 bases. With V trimmed by 3 bases and J by 5 bases, 3 bases remained unmatched. This CDR3 has 13 residues. CDR1 and CDR2 (germline): KGHSH, LQKENI. The CDR3 bases are TGTGCCAGCTCACCCGGGACAGATTATGGCTACACCTTC. Amino acid sequence: CASSPGTDYGYTF.

This chain connects TRBV19 to TRBJ2-2; D may be TRBD1 (6 bases). V was trimmed by 6 bases and J by 3 bases, leaving 14 bases between them. The CDR3 consists of 15 residues. Germline CDR1 LNHDA, CDR2 SQIVND (reference sequence). The CDR3 nucleotides are TGTGCCAGTAGCATACAGGGTAGTGACACCGGGGAGCTGTTTTTT. Translated: CASSIQGSDTGELFF.

This clone has a handful of counts. The V and J genes are TRBV2 and TRBJ2-1; 8 nucleotides agree with TRBD1. Germline V gives CDR1 SNHLY, CDR2 FYNNEI. The CDR3 runs to 14 residues. V was pared by 8 bases and J by 4 bases, with 7 bases of the junction left unmatched. CDR3 amino acids: CASGGTGPYNEQFF. CDR3 sequence (DNA): TGTGCCAGCGGGGGGACAGGCCCTTACAATGAGCAGTTCTTC.

The rearrangement uses TRBV18 and TRBJ2-3; D may be TRBD1 (7 bases). The CDR3 spans 15 residues. In germline, CDR1 is KGHSH, CDR2 LQKENI. Trimming left V 3 bases short and J 4 bases short, with 14 bases between. The CDR3 region is CASSPPQGGPDTQYF. The CDR3 DNA reads as TGTGCCAGCTCACCTCCCCAGGGGGGCCCAGATACGCAGTATTTT.

This rearrangement joins TRBV7-2 to TRBJ1-5, with D possibly being TRBD1 (5 bases). The CDR3 has 16 amino acids. V was trimmed by 5 bases and J by 3 bases, leaving 17 bases between them. Germline CDR1 is SGHTA and CDR2 is FQGNSA. The CDR3 loop is CASSPWLGADNQPQHF. The CDR3 region has the DNA TGTGCCAGCAGCCCCTGGCTTGGGGCAGACAATCAGCCCCAGCATTTT.